One sample yielded the 9 T cell receptor beta chains listed below, sequenced in a study of shared clonotypes between healthy human individuals. Generated by immunoSEQ multiplex PCR, the TCRdb table keeps only in-frame clones and is missing some. The table shows roughly 1 million clones, with about 84% occurring only once. Sequencing was carried out using memory CD4+ T cells from PBMCs. As to subset: CD45RA-negative fraction. These receptors were taken from a man younger than 35 in good health. Some clones in this sample may be carry-over from other donors' samples.

The chain carries TRBV7-2 and TRBJ1-1; D is possibly TRBD1 (5 bases). The V gene's germline CDR1 is SGHTA and CDR2 FQGNSA. V was clipped by 5 bases and J by 7 bases, with 14 bases between them. The CDR3 is 13 amino acids. The DNA for the CDR3 is TGTGCCAGCAGCGTCAGGAGTCAGGGTGAAGCTTTCTTT. This gives the protein CASSVRSQGEAFF. The full variable domain, its missing parts supplied by reference TRBV7-2 and TRBJ1-1, is GAGVSQSPSNKVTEKGKDVELRCDPISGHTALYWYRQSLGQGLEFLIYFQGNSAPDKSGLPSDRFSAERTGGSVSTLTIQRTQQEDSAVYLCASSVRSQGEAFFGQGTRLTVV.

This sequence joins TRBV4-3 and TRBJ2-7; 7 nucleotides agree with TRBD2. The trim removed 4 bases at V and 3 bases at J, leaving 21 bases unmatched. In germline, CDR1 is LGHNA, CDR2 YSLEER. CDR3 length: 19 amino acids. The CDR3 reads CASSRSKTAGPLPLYEQYF. The DNA of the CDR3 is TGCGCCAGCAGCCGATCTAAAACAGCGGGACCTCTCCCTCTCTACGAGCAGTACTTC.

The rearrangement uses TRBV6-5 and TRBJ1-1; the match to TRBD1 covers 8 bases. J lost 5 bases, V lost 2 bases, and 4 bases had no gene match. Germline-derived CDR1 and CDR2 are MNHEY and SVGAGI. CDR3 length: 14 amino acids. The CDR3 DNA reads as TGTGCCAGCAGTTACCAGGGGGCGAGTACTGAAGCTTTCTTT. Its protein is CASSYQGASTEAFF.

This clone was observed a single time. J is TRBJ2-5 and V is TRBV7-9, with D maybe TRBD2 (6 bases). The CDR3 consists of 15 residues. Deletions cut 1 base from V and 5 bases from J, with 14 bases between. The germline V gene has CDR1 SEHNR and CDR2 FQNEAQ (reference sequence). The DNA of the CDR3 is TGTGCCAGCAGCTTAGAGGCGGGGCCCCTTGAGACCCAGTACTTC. Encoded protein: CASSLEAGPLETQYF.

The rearrangement links TRBV30 to TRBJ2-7; 7 positions match TRBD2. The V gene's germline CDR1 is GTSNPN and CDR2 SVGIG (reference sequence). CDR3 size: 15 residues. After removal of 3 bases from V and 7 bases from J, the junction contained 15 bases not matched to a gene. Here the CDR3 DNA reads TGTGCCTGGAGGGACACGGGGGGAGGGCCGCGGGAGCAGTACTTC. It translates to CAWRDTGGGPREQYF.

Notes on this clone: A read error may explain this, as a much larger clone is one base away. This specimen includes other DNA sequences encoding the same CDR3. The chain carries TRBV28 and TRBJ1-5, with 8 bases identical to TRBD1. Germline CDR1 MDHEN, CDR2 SYDVKM. V lost 6 bases and J lost 6; bases outside the gene matches: 1. The CDR3 is 12 residues long. CDR3 nucleotides: TGTGCCAGCAGAACAGGGGGTCAGCCCCAGCATTTT. Its protein is CASRTGGQPQHF.

V usage is TRBV7-2 and J usage is TRBJ1-5; D might be TRBD1 (5 bases). The germline CDR1 and CDR2 sequences are SGHTA and FQGNSA. CDR3 length: 14 amino acids. The V and J ends lost 4 bases and 2 bases respectively, with 9 bases between them. The CDR3 loop is CASSWQGGNQPQHF. In DNA, the CDR3 is TGTGCCAGCAGCTGGCAGGGTGGCAATCAGCCCCAGCATTTT.

The CDR3 bases are TGCGCCAGCGGGACAGCGAACACTGAAGCTTTCTTT. It specifies CASGTANTEAFF. The chain couples TRBV10-2 to TRBJ1-1; 7 bases agree with TRBD1. CDR1 and CDR2 from the germline V gene are WSHSY and SAAADI. The CDR3 sequence is 12 residues long. The trim removed 8 bases at V and 1 base at J, leaving 1 base unmatched.

The CDR3 DNA sequence: TGCGCCAGCAGCCGCGGACTTAACAATGAGCAGTTCTTC. Amino acid sequence: CASSRGLNNEQFF. The chain recombines TRBV4-3 with TRBJ2-1; D might be TRBD2 (5 bases). Per germline, CDR1 LGHNA and CDR2 YSLEER. The V end lost 4 bases, the J end lost 5 bases, and 9 bases lay between the germline ends. The CDR3 covers 13 residues.